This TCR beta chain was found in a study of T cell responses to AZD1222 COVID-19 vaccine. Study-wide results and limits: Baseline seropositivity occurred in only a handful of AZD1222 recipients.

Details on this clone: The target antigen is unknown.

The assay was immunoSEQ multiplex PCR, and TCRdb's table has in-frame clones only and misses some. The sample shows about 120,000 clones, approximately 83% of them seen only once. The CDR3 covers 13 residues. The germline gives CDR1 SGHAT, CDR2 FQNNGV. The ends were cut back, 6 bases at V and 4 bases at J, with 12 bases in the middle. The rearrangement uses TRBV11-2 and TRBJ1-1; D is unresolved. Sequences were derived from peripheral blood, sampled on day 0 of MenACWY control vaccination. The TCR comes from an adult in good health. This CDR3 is CASRSLSGTEAFF. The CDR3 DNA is TGTGCCAGCAGGTCCCTCTCCGGCACTGAAGCTTTCTTT. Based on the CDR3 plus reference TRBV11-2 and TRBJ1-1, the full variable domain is EAGVAQSPRYKIIEKRQSVAFWCNPISGHATLYWYQQILGQGPKLLIQFQNNGVVDDSQLPKDRFSAERLKGVDSTLKIQPAKLEDSAVYLCASRSLSGTEAFFGQGTRLTVV.